These T cell receptor beta chains were read from a single sample in a study of identical twins. TCRdb re-called the 5' RACE reads with MiXCR, one entry per CDR3 protein. The sample records nearly 900,000 distinct CDR3 sequences, about 12% being singletons. The same sample was also studied in work on yellow fever vaccine responses in identical twins.

The sample comprised PBMCs. All receptors derive from a woman aged 18-29 years in good health. The CDR3 runs from the conserved cysteine through the conserved F or W. Each record gives: J gene, clone size, V gene, CDR3 protein. Clone size is shown for a subset of rows, as once, few, many or a class of expanded clone.

j_call: TRBJ2-4; clone_size: -; v_call: TRBV20-1; cdr3_aa: CSAPGLGSLAKNIQYF
j_call: TRBJ2-1; clone_size: few; v_call: TRBV5-1; cdr3_aa: CASAGLGSYNEQFF
j_call: TRBJ2-5; clone_size: -; v_call: TRBV28; cdr3_aa: CASSGGGPKGTQYF
j_call: TRBJ2-2; clone_size: -; v_call: TRBV12-3/TRBV12-4; cdr3_aa: CASTLGRANTGELFF
j_call: TRBJ1-2; clone_size: -; v_call: TRBV3-1; cdr3_aa: CASSQERGGYTF
j_call: TRBJ2-5; clone_size: -; v_call: TRBV29-1; cdr3_aa: CSVERGRLAGRQETQYF
j_call: TRBJ2-3; clone_size: few; v_call: TRBV5-1; cdr3_aa: CASSHLQELSGASRYF
j_call: TRBJ2-7; clone_size: few; v_call: TRBV20-1; cdr3_aa: CSARKPGSSYEQYF
j_call: TRBJ2-1; clone_size: few; v_call: TRBV3-1; cdr3_aa: CASSQVPGYEQFF
j_call: TRBJ1-1; clone_size: few; v_call: TRBV19; cdr3_aa: CASSAGDRGLVNTEAFF
j_call: TRBJ2-1; clone_size: -; v_call: TRBV7-3; cdr3_aa: CASSLNPLTSGGLNEQFF
j_call: TRBJ2-1; clone_size: few; v_call: TRBV5-1; cdr3_aa: CASSTLAGGKIEQFF
j_call: TRBJ2-1; clone_size: -; v_call: TRBV7-2; cdr3_aa: CASSLYGAFEQFF
j_call: TRBJ2-3; clone_size: -; v_call: TRBV10-3; cdr3_aa: CAISDPSGTDTQYF
j_call: TRBJ1-1; clone_size: few; v_call: TRBV28; cdr3_aa: CASQRDYLNTEAFF
j_call: TRBJ2-1; clone_size: -; v_call: TRBV6-5; cdr3_aa: CASIYRGLASYNEQFF
j_call: TRBJ2-4; clone_size: few; v_call: TRBV11-2; cdr3_aa: CASSLDATSGTQYF
j_call: TRBJ2-3; clone_size: few; v_call: TRBV10-3; cdr3_aa: CAISPRTGTTDTQYF
j_call: TRBJ1-1; clone_size: -; v_call: TRBV11-1; cdr3_aa: CASSKTRGRGGYTEAFF
j_call: TRBJ2-1; clone_size: -; v_call: TRBV3-1; cdr3_aa: CATCQDLWTPGAGEQFF
j_call: TRBJ1-1; clone_size: -; v_call: TRBV7-9; cdr3_aa: CASSSGQGHEAFF
j_call: TRBJ2-1; clone_size: -; v_call: TRBV7-9; cdr3_aa: CASSLEPRNNEQFF
j_call: TRBJ2-1; clone_size: -; v_call: TRBV20-1; cdr3_aa: CSAVTPSYNEQFF
j_call: TRBJ1-6; clone_size: -; v_call: TRBV10-3; cdr3_aa: CATQTGTNNSPLHF
j_call: TRBJ2-6; clone_size: -; v_call: TRBV10-3; cdr3_aa: CAISGGGASSGANVLTF
j_call: TRBJ2-3; clone_size: few; v_call: TRBV4-2; cdr3_aa: CASSQASQRGGSTDTQYF
j_call: TRBJ2-7; clone_size: -; v_call: TRBV19; cdr3_aa: CASKPRGTSDEQYF
j_call: TRBJ2-6; clone_size: -; v_call: TRBV3-1; cdr3_aa: CASSQPSDRANVLTF
j_call: TRBJ2-1; clone_size: few; v_call: TRBV7-8; cdr3_aa: CASSLVGFVNEQFF
j_call: TRBJ2-3; clone_size: -; v_call: TRBV11-2; cdr3_aa: CASSLEPGSTDTQYF
j_call: TRBJ1-1; clone_size: few; v_call: TRBV5-5; cdr3_aa: CASSLRQGAQTEAFF
j_call: TRBJ2-3; clone_size: many; v_call: TRBV7-6; cdr3_aa: CASSSNRETDTQYF
j_call: TRBJ1-5; clone_size: few; v_call: TRBV11-2; cdr3_aa: CASSIGTGFFQPQHF
j_call: TRBJ2-3; clone_size: few; v_call: TRBV7-2; cdr3_aa: CASSLGGRGGRDTQYF
j_call: TRBJ1-1; clone_size: few; v_call: TRBV20-1; cdr3_aa: CSPLRQNTEAFF
j_call: TRBJ2-7; clone_size: once; v_call: TRBV2; cdr3_aa: CASSRLAALDSYYEQYF
j_call: TRBJ1-5; clone_size: few; v_call: TRBV3-1; cdr3_aa: CASSHGTGKNGNQPQHF
j_call: TRBJ1-4; clone_size: -; v_call: TRBV3-1; cdr3_aa: CASSPSASNEKLFF
j_call: TRBJ2-5; clone_size: -; v_call: TRBV20-1; cdr3_aa: CSAREDSSGETQYF
j_call: TRBJ2-2; clone_size: -; v_call: TRBV9; cdr3_aa: CASSEVAAGGGELFF
j_call: TRBJ1-5; clone_size: -; v_call: TRBV7-2; cdr3_aa: CASSLKGGLAQPQHF
j_call: TRBJ2-5; clone_size: few; v_call: TRBV28; cdr3_aa: CASSFRDRERLETQYF